This TCR beta chain was recorded in a study of blood T cell repertoires in COVID-19 (dated by TCRdb to the early 2020s). Looking at the study overall: Collaborator samples came from the United States, Italy and Spain and covered acute and convalescent phases of COVID-19. HLA class I and class II types, where available, came from metadata supplied by the sample provider rather than from assay-based typing. The material from the prospective study consisted of cDNA or gDNA derived from T cells, B-cell-depleted T cells, or PBMCs. A de-identified subject ID, COVID-19 status, age in years and sex were almost always included in the sample metadata. The repertoires were made available in a free public database intended to serve as a resource for research on the immune response to SARS-CoV-2. Samples were obtained from the ongoing ImmuneRACE study (first 160 participants) and from 1,254 subjects provided by 6 global collaborators. The dataset comprised deeply sampled blood TCRbeta repertoires from subjects exposed to, actively infected with, or recovered from COVID-19.

TCRbeta CDR3 regions were amplified from genomic DNA by means of the immunoSEQ Assay, a bias-controlled multiplex PCR. The original methods were these. The number of nucleated cells in each sample was estimated by amplification of reference gene primers within the assay. Sequence reads were collapsed and filtered to measure the absolute abundance of every unique TCRbeta CDR3 rearrangement. For each sample, productive Simpson clonality was calculated as the square root of Simpson's diversity index over productive rearrangements. This immuneACCESS table, as held by TCRdb, lists in-frame sequences with V and J called but not all clones. Of the missing ones, under half trace to an unresolved V gene in checked studies; the others have no known cause. That table is the source of V, J and clone size, and D and trimming were worked out from the DNA. Across this sample there are approximately 260,000 clones, with about 91% seen only once. 0.95% to 1.5% of the sample goes to the ten largest clones.

Study-wide findings and limitations: The amount of clinical and demographic metadata varied by source and participant and was provided uncurated.

About this clone: The antigen it binds to is not known. No base quality values were provided; no much bigger clone lies one nucleotide off.

Participants in the prospective study were enrolled through a virtual design, were aged roughly 18 to 100 years, and lived in 24 United States geographic areas. To assign participants to cohorts, the prospective study relied on clinical history that participants themselves reported in a screening survey and a study questionnaire. In the prospective study, mobile phlebotomists collected whole blood, serum and a nasopharyngeal or oropharyngeal swab from each participant. Prospective study participants could optionally give additional blood draws and questionnaires over a roughly 2-month period. Blood samples from the prospective study were shipped frozen or at room temperature prior to DNA extraction. The source material was PBMCs or T cells enriched from blood (not recorded which). The sequence was obtained from a woman in her forties with acute COVID-19.

The DNA sequence is given as TGTGCCAGCAGTGACAGGGGGCGGGCCATTCAGTACTTC. Its translation reads: CASSDRGRAIQYF. The rearrangement joined TRBV2 to TRBJ2-4; 8 central nucleotides agree with TRBD1. Here V drops 3 bases and J drops 9 bases, and the junction holds 4 bases not matched to any gene. The CDR3 starts with the cysteine, ends with the phenylalanine, and has 13 residues. The kept DNA is CDR3 alone, 39 bases in frame from the first base. In the germline V gene, CDR1 corresponds to SNHLY and CDR2 to FYNNEI.